This entry concerns a single T cell receptor beta chain. Per the original data handling: For papillary thyroid cancer, a distant-metastasis classifier was constructed from CDR3 differences observed across clinicopathological groups. MiXCR re-clonotyped the PCR reads for TCRdb. Here the V and J calls rest on TCRdb's processing, not on the authors' analysis. The sample shows tens of thousands of clones, just under 25% of them seen only once. This sample was included in a study of metastatic and nonmetastatic thyroid tumors. The germline V and J ends were trimmed by 5 bases and 5 bases, with 18 bases remaining between them. The CDR3 runs to 15 residues. Germline CDR1 SGHAT, CDR2 FQNNGV. Prior to thyroid surgery, none of the patients had received any treatment.

The V call is TRBV11-2, the J call TRBJ1-1; D remains ambiguous. Material for sequencing was blood. The sequence derives from a female donor with papillary thyroid cancer or a benign thyroid nodule (not recorded which). Some clones in this sample may be carry-over from other donors' samples. The CDR3 protein is CASSASGGVWTEAFF. The DNA for the CDR3 is TGTGCCAGCAGCGCAAGCGGCGGGGTTTGGACTGAAGCTTTCTTT.